The TCR beta chain described here comes from a study of shared clonotypes between healthy human individuals. Study summary: The cohort had a couple of women and a few men, ages 18 to 49. Each donor's CD8 memory used one plate, CD8 naive two, each CD4 subset three.

A word on this clone: The antigen remains unidentified.

Overall study findings and caveats: Some clonotypes were shared by all four sorted-subset donors, while others were not shared. The non-shared ones had lower generation probabilities than the shared ones.

From germline, CDR1 is SGHRS and CDR2 YFSETQ. Trimming removed 0 bases at V and 6 bases at J, with 12 bases between. This CDR3 is built from 14 residues. Replicate PCRs run on sorted subsets employed 200 ng DNA, around 27,000 T cell genomes. TCRdb keeps only in-frame clones here, not all; method: immunoSEQ multiplex PCR. Of a few million clones listed, about 92% are singletons. The specimen was naive CD4+ T cells from PBMCs. Regarding subset: CD45RA+ positively selected. This sequence joins TRBV5-1 and TRBJ1-2; D is perhaps TRBD1 (5 bases). This receptor was obtained from a man between 18 and 29 years old in good health. Some clones in this sample may be carry-over from other donors' samples. CDR3 in amino acids: CASSLVGRDHGYTF. The CDR3 DNA follows: TGCGCCAGCAGCTTGGTTGGCAGGGATCATGGCTACACCTTC.